Each of the 25 T cell receptor beta chains below was sequenced from the same sample in a study of T cell repertoires in cytomegalovirus infection. TCRdb redid the calling of the reads with MiXCR, one entry per CDR3 protein. There are around 550,000 distinct CDR3 sequences in the sample; around a quarter occur only once, and about 12% lies in the top ten. Input material: PBMCs. These receptors were collected from a human donor in good health (CMV status not recorded). Some clones in this sample may be carry-over from other donors' samples.

The chain links TRBV10-1 to TRBJ2-5, with a weak D call TRBD1 (6 bases). Germline CDR1 and CDR2: WNHNN and SYGVQD (reference sequence). CDR3 length equals 15 residues. V lost 3 bases and J 4 bases, leaving 15 bases between the germline ends. CDR3 nucleotide sequence: TGCGCCAGCAGTGACGGGGCAGGGGCGGGAGAGACCCAGTACTTC. The encoded protein is CASSDGAGAGETQYF.

The chain links TRBV10-3 to TRBJ1-6; D unclear. Germline V gives CDR1 ENHRY, CDR2 SYGVKD. This CDR3 region has 15 residues. Trimming cost V 0 bases and J 7 bases, with 10 bases left between them. CDR3 DNA: TGTGCCATCAGTGAGTCTCAAGGACCCAATTCACCCCTCCACTTT. The encoded protein is CAISESQGPNSPLHF.

This clonotype showed up just a few times. The rearrangement links TRBV27 to TRBJ2-7; TRBD1 is a possible D gene (6 bases). V was pared by 5 bases and J by 3 bases, with 11 bases between. The CDR3 is made up of 13 amino acids. Germline values: CDR1 MNHEY, CDR2 SMNVEV (reference sequence). CDR3 sequence reads: CASSPRTDYEQYF. In DNA, the CDR3 is TGTGCCAGCAGTCCGAGGACAGACTACGAGCAGTACTTC.

This clonotype occurred a few times. This chain connects TRBV7-8 to TRBJ1-2; a weak D match, TRBD1 (6 bases). Trimming stripped 5 bases from V and 1 base from J, with 11 bases between. The CDR3 has 14 residues. Per germline, CDR1 SGHVS and CDR2 FQNEAQ. This CDR3 is CASSPQQGNYGYTF. The CDR3 bases are TGTGCCAGCAGCCCCCAACAGGGTAACTATGGCTACACCTTC.

The chain joins TRBV12-3 or TRBV12-4 to TRBJ2-2; a possible D gene is TRBD1 (6 bases). This CDR3 is built from 15 residues. Deletions cut 8 bases from V and 7 bases from J, with 20 bases between. Here the CDR3 DNA reads TGTGCCAGCGGCGATATAAACAGGGCCGGCGGGGAGCTGTTTTTT. This gives the protein CASGDINRAGGELFF.

The chain carries TRBV7-2 and TRBJ2-1, with 7 bases fitting TRBD1. The CDR3 consists of 17 residues. Germline V CDR1 and CDR2: SGHTA, FQGNSA. V trimming: 4 bases; J trimming: 5 bases; junction bases outside the gene matches: 14. CDR3 residues: CASSSLRSAGGNNEQFF. CDR3 DNA sequence: TGTGCCAGCAGCTCGCTTAGAAGCGCAGGGGGTAACAATGAGCAGTTCTTC.

This clonotype was detected once. The chain carries TRBV29-1 and TRBJ1-2; D unclear. Trimming cost V 7 bases and J 4 bases, with 13 bases left between them. Per the germline V gene, CDR1 is SQVTM and CDR2 is ANQGSEA. The CDR3 spans 12 residues. CDR3 region: CSDDPPGYGYTF. In nucleotides, the CDR3 is TGCAGCGATGACCCACCCGGCTATGGCTACACCTTC.

At least ten counts were recorded for this clonotype. The chain joins TRBV7-8 to TRBJ2-3, with a weak D call TRBD1 (6 bases). The CDR3 extends over 12 amino acids. Trimming cost V 5 bases and J 7 bases, with 10 bases left between them. CDR1 is SGHVS, CDR2 FQNEAQ, per germline. This CDR3 is CASSPQGNTQYF. The CDR3 DNA reads TGTGCCAGCAGCCCACAGGGTAATACGCAGTATTTT.

This clonotype came up a few times. The CDR3: CASSLSPDKKAFF. For the CDR3, the DNA is TGTGCCAGCAGCCTCTCCCCGGACAAAAAAGCTTTCTTT. The gene calls are TRBV7-3 and TRBJ1-1; D perhaps matches TRBD1 (5 bases). V shed 5 bases and J shed 9 bases, with 16 bases lying between them. CDR1 SGHTA and CDR2 FQGTGA come from the germline V gene. The CDR3 has 13 amino acids.

This chain joins TRBV20-1 and TRBJ2-1; 14 bases are a match to TRBD2. The trim removed 6 bases at V and 8 bases at J, leaving 6 bases unmatched. The CDR3 has 14 amino acids. The V gene's germline CDR1 is DFQATT and CDR2 SNEGSKA (reference sequence). CDR3 region: CSAWTSGRRHEQFF. CDR3 in DNA: TGCAGTGCGTGGACTAGCGGGAGGAGACATGAGCAGTTCTTC.

This chain links TRBV29-1 with TRBJ2-1; TRBD2 aligns across 10 bases. Germline lookup yields CDR1 SQVTM and CDR2 ANQGSEA. The CDR3 is 15 residues long. V dropped 7 bases and J dropped 6; count of bases not matched to a gene: 12. The CDR3 loop reads CSGYSRSGRANEQFF. CDR3 in DNA: TGCAGCGGCTACTCTAGGAGCGGGAGGGCCAATGAGCAGTTCTTC.

The rearrangement joins TRBV4-3 to TRBJ1-1, with TRBD1 identical over 11 bases. Germline V gene data show CDR1 as LGHNA and CDR2 as YSLEER. The trim removed 4 bases at V and 3 bases at J, leaving 7 bases unmatched. The CDR3 loop spans 16 amino acids. This chain's CDR3 is CASSPGQGAWYTEAFF. The CDR3 bases are TGCGCCAGCAGCCCAGGACAGGGGGCATGGTACACTGAAGCTTTCTTT.

The CDR3 region is CASSQPTSGSPYEQYF. CDR3 nucleotides: TGCGCCAGCAGCCAACCGACTAGCGGGAGCCCCTACGAGCAGTACTTC. The gene calls are TRBV4-1 and TRBJ2-7, with 12 bases fitting TRBD2. Trimming removed 2 bases from V and 2 bases from J; junction bases left unmatched: 4. The CDR3 has 16 residues. Germline loops: CDR1 MGHRA, CDR2 YSYEKL.

This clonotype was counted between two and nine times. The J gene is TRBJ2-4, the V gene TRBV11-2, with a tentative D call TRBD1 (7 bases). In germline, CDR1 is SGHAT, CDR2 FQNNGV. Trimming removed 7 bases at V and 6 bases at J, with 16 bases between. The CDR3 is made up of 14 amino acids. Written as DNA, the CDR3 is TGTGCCAGCACCCCAGGGGGGACGGCAAACATTCAGTACTTC. Residues: CASTPGGTANIQYF. Combining the CDR3 with reference TRBV11-2 and TRBJ2-4 gives the whole variable domain EAGVAQSPRYKIIEKRQSVAFWCNPISGHATLYWYQQILGQGPKLLIQFQNNGVVDDSQLPKDRFSAERLKGVDSTLKIQPAKLEDSAVYLCASTPGGTANIQYFGAGTRLSVL.

Concerning this clonotype: An end of the junction does not agree with germline; a read error may underlie this. The genes are TRBV7-1 and TRBJ2-2; tentatively, D is TRBD1 or TRBD2 (5 bases each). TRBV7-1 is classed as an ORF, of uncertain function. The CDR3 is 15 residues long. The CDR3 reads CASRPRDPNPGELFF. CDR3 sequence (DNA): TGTGCCAGCAGACCCCGGGACCCGAACCCCGGGGAGCTGTTTTTT.

This clonotype was detected a few times. The V call is TRBV18, the J call TRBJ2-2; D not certain. The CDR3 is 15 residues long. The V gene lost 3 bases and the J gene lost 6 bases, with 14 bases spanning the gap. Germline V lookup: CDR1 KGHSH, CDR2 LQKENI. The CDR3 sequence: CASSPDARTSGELFF. The CDR3, as DNA: TGTGCCAGCTCACCGGACGCGAGAACATCCGGGGAGCTGTTTTTT.

This clonotype occurred a few times. The gene calls are TRBV7-9 and TRBJ1-5; the match to TRBD1 covers 7 bases. The CDR3 is 16 residues long. V shed 5 bases, J shed 5 bases, and the junction held 12 bases outside the gene matches. Germline V gives CDR1 SEHNR, CDR2 FQNEAQ (reference sequence). This CDR3 is CASSPSTGAVDQPQHF. CDR3 in DNA: TGTGCCAGCAGCCCTTCAACAGGGGCGGTAGATCAGCCCCAGCATTTT.

This clonotype has only a few counts. This rearrangement joins TRBV6-2 or TRBV6-3 to TRBJ2-3; D gene uncertain. The CDR3 runs 14 residues. The V gene lost 4 bases and the J gene lost 1 base, with 9 bases spanning the gap. The V gene's germline CDR1 is MNHEY and CDR2 SVGEGT. This chain's CDR3 is CASSSGDRTDTQYF. CDR3 in DNA: TGTGCCAGCAGTTCCGGAGACCGCACAGATACGCAGTATTTT.

CDR3 nucleotides: TGCGCCAGCAGCCCCGCCCTAAGATCTGGTGGCAATGAGCAGTTCTTC. Protein product: CASSPALRSGGNEQFF. The chain combines TRBV5-1 with TRBJ2-1, with no clear D. The length of the CDR3 is 16 residues. Germline CDR1 reads SGHRS; CDR2 reads YFSETQ. V gave up 4 bases and J gave up 6 bases, with 20 bases separating them. The full variable domain, with the rest looked up from reference TRBV5-1 and TRBJ2-1, is KAGVTQTPRYLIKTRGQQVTLSCSPISGHRSVSWYQQTPGQGLQFLFEYFSETQRNKGNFPGRFSGRQFSNSRSEMNVSTLELGDSALYLCASSPALRSGGNEQFFGPGTRLTVL.

Here the CDR3 DNA reads TGTGCCAGCAGCTTATCTCTCGCAGCCTCTGGAAACACCATATATTTT. Its protein is CASSLSLAASGNTIYF. This chain uses TRBV7-2 with TRBJ1-3; D ambiguous. The germline gives CDR1 SGHTA, CDR2 FQGNSA. The CDR3 extends over 16 amino acids. V lost 2 bases and J 0 bases, leaving 11 bases between the germline ends.

This clonotype was seen at least ten times. The V gene is TRBV7-9, the J gene TRBJ1-5; 7 positions match TRBD1. Trimming cost V 4 bases and J 4 bases; bases outside gene matches: 7. This CDR3 has 15 amino acids. The V gene's germline CDR1 is SEHNR and CDR2 FQNEAQ (reference sequence). The CDR3 here is CASSSWTGLNQPQHF. DNA of the CDR3: TGTGCCAGCAGCTCCTGGACAGGACTTAATCAGCCCCAGCATTTT. Full variable domain (outside the CDR3, taken from reference TRBV7-9 and TRBJ1-5): DTGVSQNPRHKITKRGQNVTFRCDPISEHNRLYWYRQTLGQGPEFLTYFQNEAQLEKSRLLSDRFSAERPKGSFSTLEIQRTEQGDSAMYLCASSSWTGLNQPQHFGDGTRLSIL.

This clonotype was seen repeatedly, ten times or more. This sequence joins TRBV7-2 and TRBJ2-3; D remains ambiguous. V shed 2 bases and J shed 6 bases, with 6 bases lying between them. CDR3 size: 12 residues. The V gene's germline CDR1 is SGHTA and CDR2 FQGNSA. The CDR3 DNA reads as TGTGCCAGCAGCTTACCCTCGGATACGCAGTATTTT. It yields the protein CASSLPSDTQYF.

This clonotype was counted a few times. The chain employs TRBV14 and TRBJ1-1; no definite D call. The V gene lost 0 bases and the J gene lost 10 bases, with 15 bases spanning the gap. This CDR3 is built from 14 residues. Germline loops: CDR1 SGHDN, CDR2 FVKESK. The CDR3 spells CASSQDGVIGRAFF. The CDR3 DNA sequence: TGTGCCAGCAGCCAAGATGGAGTCATAGGGAGAGCTTTCTTT.

At least ten counts were recorded for this clonotype. This rearrangement joins TRBV7-2 to TRBJ2-3, with TRBD2 as a possible D gene (5 bases). This CDR3 has 16 residues. The germline V and J ends were trimmed by 5 bases and 0 bases, with 15 bases remaining between them. CDR1 and CDR2 from the germline V gene are SGHTA and FQGNSA. The DNA of the CDR3 is TGTGCCAGCAGCCCCAGTCTAGCAACGAGCACAGATACGCAGTATTTT. It encodes CASSPSLATSTDTQYF. Filled out from reference TRBV7-2 and TRBJ2-3, the complete variable domain reads GAGVSQSPSNKVTEKGKDVELRCDPISGHTALYWYRQSLGQGLEFLIYFQGNSAPDKSGLPSDRFSAERTGGSVSTLTIQRTQQEDSAVYLCASSPSLATSTDTQYFGPGTRLTVL.

In this sample, this clonotype turned up a few times. The V gene is TRBV7-9, the J gene TRBJ1-5; D might be TRBD1 (6 bases). CDR1 SEHNR and CDR2 FQNEAQ come from the germline V gene (reference sequence). The CDR3 totals 15 residues. V lost 5 bases, J lost 1 base, and 12 bases lay in between. Here the CDR3 DNA reads TGTGCCAGCAGCCACAGGGAAGGAAGCAATCAGCCCCAGCATTTT. Encoded protein: CASSHREGSNQPQHF.